The 27 T cell receptor beta chains reported below all come from one sample, sequenced in a study of PD-L1 blockade in urothelial cancer. Sequencing used immunoSEQ multiplex PCR; TCRdb keeps in-frame clones, though not all of them. The sample yields 100,000 to 150,000 clones, around 84% seen once. Time point here: pretreatment peripheral blood. The material sequenced was PBMCs, taken around atezolizumab (anti-PD-L1) treatment. These receptors originate from a man in his forties or fifties with urothelial cancer.

The rearrangement joins TRBV11-2 to TRBJ1-4; no firm D call. Germline V CDR1 and CDR2: SGHAT, FQNNGV. The CDR3 is made up of 17 amino acids. The ends were cut back, 2 bases at V and 5 bases at J, with 18 bases in the middle. CDR3 loop: CASSLTGSSGRNEKLFF. The CDR3 DNA reads TGTGCCAGCAGCTTAACGGGGAGCTCGGGTAGGAATGAAAAACTGTTTTTT.

J is TRBJ2-5 and V is TRBV9, with D perhaps matching TRBD2 (6 bases). Germline CDR1 and CDR2: SGDLS and YYNGEE. V was clipped by 2 bases and J by 4 bases, with 15 bases between them. The CDR3 loop spans 15 amino acids. The CDR3 reads CASSVSSASSETQYF. The CDR3 DNA is TGTGCCAGCAGCGTGTCTAGCGCAAGCTCAGAGACCCAGTACTTC.

The chain couples TRBV15 to TRBJ1-1; D gene ambiguous. V gave up 1 base and J gave up 6 bases, with 6 bases separating them. This CDR3 is 12 amino acids long. In germline, CDR1 is LNHNV, CDR2 YYDKDF (reference sequence). CDR3 sequence: CATSRVNSEAFF. The CDR3, as DNA: TGTGCCACCAGCAGAGTCAACTCTGAAGCTTTCTTT.

The rearrangement links TRBV7-9 to TRBJ2-5; TRBD2 agrees at 12 bases. The CDR3 is 16 amino acids. CDR1 SEHNR and CDR2 FQNEAQ come from the germline V gene (reference sequence). The J segment lost 5 bases and the V segment lost 5 bases, leaving 9 bases of the junction unmatched. In nucleotides, the CDR3 is TGTGCCAGCAGCATACCTAGCGGGAGGGCCCTGGAGACCCAGTACTTC. Its translation: CASSIPSGRALETQYF.

The V and J genes are TRBV21-1 and TRBJ1-6. TRBV21-1 is an annotated pseudogene. The CDR3 sequence is 17 residues long. The CDR3 sequence: CASRLRSGGAYNSPLHF. CDR3 sequence (DNA): TGTGCCAGCCGCCTCCGTAGCGGAGGGGCCTATAATTCACCCCTCCACTTT.

The rearrangement links TRBV4-1 to TRBJ2-1; 11 nucleotides agree with TRBD2. The germline gives CDR1 MGHRA, CDR2 YSYEKL. CDR3 size: 17 residues. The ends lost 0 bases at V and 7 bases at J; junction bases unmatched: 8. CDR3 residues: CASSQERLAGGPNEQFF. The CDR3 DNA is TGCGCCAGCAGCCAAGAGCGGTTAGCGGGAGGGCCGAATGAGCAGTTCTTC.

A remark on this clone: The junction departs from the called germline gene at one end, perhaps through a read error. This chain uses TRBV7-7 with TRBJ2-7; TRBD1 matches at 10 bases. Germline CDR1 and CDR2: SSHAT and FNYEAQ (reference sequence). The CDR3 is made up of 13 amino acids. The CDR3 loop is CASSPDRGYEQYF. The DNA for the CDR3 is TGTGCTAGCAGCCCGGACAGGGGGTACGAGCAGTACTTC.

The chain recombines TRBV6-5 with TRBJ2-5, with 7 bases aligning to TRBD1. Germline V gene sequence: CDR1 MNHEY, CDR2 SVGAGI. This CDR3 has 14 residues. J was trimmed by 1 base and V by 8 bases; bases with no gene match: 7. CDR3 region: CASGRTGAQETQYF. The CDR3 coding sequence is TGTGCCAGCGGAAGGACAGGAGCCCAAGAGACCCAGTACTTC.

The gene calls are TRBV27 and TRBJ2-7, with 10 bases matching TRBD1. V shed 5 bases, J shed 2 bases, and the junction held 6 bases outside the gene matches. This CDR3 is 15 amino acids long. CDR1 is MNHEY, CDR2 SMNVEV, per germline (reference sequence). CDR3 DNA: TGTGCCAGCAGTCTAACAGGGACAGGGGCCTACGAGCAGTACTTC. It translates to CASSLTGTGAYEQYF.

The chain links TRBV28 to TRBJ2-7; D is possibly TRBD1 (5 bases). This CDR3 is 14 amino acids long. Between the trimmed V and J ends, which lost 6 bases and 2 bases, there was a span of 14 bases. CDR1 MDHEN and CDR2 SYDVKM come from the germline V gene. As DNA, the CDR3 is TGTGCCAGCAGCTCCAGGACATTTCCCTACGAGCAGTACTTC. This sequence encodes CASSSRTFPYEQYF.

The genes are TRBV4-1 and TRBJ1-5, with D possibly TRBD1 on 5 matching bases. The V end lost 5 bases, the J end lost 1 base, and 12 bases lay between the germline ends. CDR3 length: 15 amino acids. Germline-derived CDR1 and CDR2 are MGHRA and YSYEKL. The CDR3 DNA reads TGCGCCAGCAGCTACAGGATTGGGAGCAATCAGCCCCAGCATTTT. It is translated as CASSYRIGSNQPQHF.

The V and J genes are TRBV4-2 and TRBJ2-2; TRBD2 aligns across 9 bases. The CDR3 runs 16 residues. Trimming cost V 1 base and J 4 bases; bases outside gene matches: 4. The germline V gene has CDR1 LGHNA and CDR2 YNFKEQ. CDR3 loop: CASSQVSLAGTGELFF. CDR3 DNA: TGTGCCAGCAGCCAAGTTTCACTAGCGGGCACCGGGGAGCTGTTTTTT.

The genes are TRBV4-2 and TRBJ2-5, with D possibly matching TRBD2 (6 bases). The CDR3 spans 17 residues. With 0 bases removed from V and 6 bases from J, the gap between germline ends came to 20 bases. Germline V gene data show CDR1 as LGHNA and CDR2 as YNFKEQ. The DNA for the CDR3 is TGTGCCAGCAGCCAAGATCCCGAACTAGCCTGGGGGAAGACCCAGTACTTC. Amino acids: CASSQDPELAWGKTQYF.

The chain recombines TRBV7-2 with TRBJ1-6; 9 nucleotides agree with TRBD1. The CDR3 extends over 15 amino acids. Germline V gene data show CDR1 as SGHTA and CDR2 as FQGNSA. V was clipped by 10 bases and J by 7 bases; unmatched bases: 11. The CDR3, as DNA: TGTGCCACTATGACTCCGGGACAGGGCAATTCACCCCTCCACTTT. The encoded protein is CATMTPGQGNSPLHF.

This sequence joins TRBV18 and TRBJ1-5; D not certain. V lost 6 bases, J lost 0 bases, and 9 bases lay in between. This CDR3 region has 14 residues. Germline V lookup: CDR1 KGHSH, CDR2 LQKENI. This CDR3 reads CASSPGSSNQPQHF. In DNA, the CDR3 is TGTGCCAGCTCCCCGGGGAGTAGCAATCAGCCCCAGCATTTT.

The chain uses TRBV5-1 and TRBJ2-2, with 10 bases matching TRBD2. CDR1 is SGHRS, CDR2 YFSETQ, per germline. Germline trimming cut 7 bases from V and 6 bases from J; bases unmatched to any gene: 6. This CDR3 is built from 14 residues. The chain's CDR3 is CASGSGREAGELFF. CDR3 nucleotides: TGCGCCAGCGGGAGCGGGAGGGAAGCCGGGGAGCTGTTTTTT.

CDR3 sequence: CASSVPGTGNTEAFF. In nucleotides, the CDR3 is TGTGCCAGCAGCGTCCCCGGGACAGGTAACACTGAAGCTTTCTTT. The rearrangement joins TRBV5-4 to TRBJ1-1; 8 positions agree with TRBD1. The germline V gene has CDR1 SGHNT and CDR2 YYREEE (reference sequence). This CDR3 comprises 15 residues. V dropped 4 bases and J dropped 2; count of bases not matched to a gene: 7.

The chain couples TRBV27 to TRBJ2-1; TRBD2 matches 11 bases. Germline CDR1 MNHEY, CDR2 SMNVEV (reference sequence). V lost 5 bases and J lost 7; bases outside the gene matches: 10. The CDR3 extends over 16 amino acids. CDR3 DNA sequence: TGTGCCAGCAGTCCCCTGGGACTAGCGGAGACAAATGAGCAGTTCTTC. It translates to CASSPLGLAETNEQFF.

The chain combines TRBV27 with TRBJ2-6, with D perhaps matching TRBD2 (5 bases). The V end was cut by 9 bases, the J end by 6 bases, with 15 bases between. The germline gives CDR1 MNHEY, CDR2 SMNVEV (reference sequence). The CDR3 totals 14 residues. CDR3 sequence (DNA): TGTGCCAGTAGGGCCCCCGGGGTGGCCAACGTCCTGACTTTC. Translated, it gives CASRAPGVANVLTF. Full variable domain (remainder filled in from reference TRBV27 and TRBJ2-6): EAQVTQNPRYLITVTGKKLTVTCSQNMNHEYMSWYRQDPGLGLRQIYYSMNVEVTDKGDVPEGYKVSRKEKRNFPLILESPSPNQTSLYFCASRAPGVANVLTFGAGSRLTVL.

DNA of the CDR3: TGTGCCAGAAGCCACAGGGTCTGCGAGCAGTTCTTC. This encodes CARSHRVCEQFF. The chain is built from TRBV5-3 and TRBJ2-1; possible D gene TRBD1, 6 bases. TRBV5-3 is recorded as an ORF, its role being uncertain. V shed 4 bases and J shed 10 bases, with 12 bases lying between them. This CDR3 has 12 residues.

This clone appeared a few times. V gene TRBV28 combines with J gene TRBJ2-1; 7 nucleotides agree with TRBD2. With 2 bases clipped from V and 8 bases from J, the junction kept 9 bases outside the gene matches. Germline values: CDR1 MDHEN, CDR2 SYDVKM. The CDR3 covers 15 residues. CDR3 nucleotide sequence: TGTGCCAGCAGTTTAGGAGCGGGGCGTAATTATGAGCAGTTCTTC. Amino acid sequence: CASSLGAGRNYEQFF.

The chain joins TRBV4-1 to TRBJ2-3, with D unresolved. V was pared by 0 bases and J by 1 base, with 8 bases between. The CDR3 totals 15 residues. The germline V gene encodes CDR1 MGHRA and CDR2 YSYEKL. The CDR3 protein is CASSQDSLGTDTQYF. In DNA, the CDR3 is TGCGCCAGCAGCCAAGATTCCCTAGGCACAGATACGCAGTATTTT.

The chain has TRBV30 and TRBJ2-6, with D possibly TRBD1 on 5 matching bases. This CDR3 has 15 residues. Per the germline V gene, CDR1 is GTSNPN and CDR2 is SVGIG (reference sequence). Trimming removed 8 bases from V and 8 bases from J, with 22 bases in between. CDR3 amino acids: CAHPLGQGKTNVLTF. The CDR3 coding sequence is TGTGCCCATCCTTTGGGGCAGGGAAAGACCAACGTCCTGACTTTC.

V and J are TRBV19 and TRBJ1-1; a weak D match, TRBD1 (5 bases). This CDR3 has 14 residues. The germline V and J ends were trimmed by 5 bases and 0 bases, with 10 bases remaining between them. Germline V gene data show CDR1 as LNHDA and CDR2 as SQIVND (reference sequence). This chain's CDR3 is CASSPDSMNTEAFF. The CDR3 DNA reads TGTGCCAGTAGTCCCGACAGTATGAACACTGAAGCTTTCTTT.

The table lists this clone with a count of one. J is TRBJ2-7 and V is TRBV30; TRBD1 matches 8 bases. The V and J ends lost 0 bases and 5 bases, in that order; junction bases with no gene match: 12. The CDR3 contains 16 residues. Germline V gene sequence: CDR1 GTSNPN, CDR2 SVGIG (reference sequence). The CDR3 is CAWSVGGAAGGHEQYF. CDR3 nucleotides: TGTGCCTGGAGTGTAGGGGGAGCGGCAGGGGGCCACGAGCAGTACTTC.

The rearrangement uses TRBV7-2 and TRBJ1-1, with D uncertain. Germline V lookup: CDR1 SGHTA, CDR2 FQGNSA. The CDR3 covers 13 residues. V was trimmed by 3 bases and J by 3 bases, leaving 8 bases between them. The CDR3 nucleotides read TGTGCCAGCAGCTTTAGCAGATACACTGAAGCTTTCTTT. Its protein is CASSFSRYTEAFF.

V is TRBV5-1 and J is TRBJ2-1, with TRBD2 matching 11 bases. The CDR3 contains 15 residues. Trimming cost V 2 bases and J 7 bases; bases outside gene matches: 5. Germline CDR1 and CDR2: SGHRS and YFSETQ. The DNA of the CDR3 is TGCGCCAGCAGCTTCCCACTAGCGGGAGTGAATGAGCAGTTCTTC. Protein sequence: CASSFPLAGVNEQFF. Supplemented by reference TRBV5-1 and TRBJ2-1, the full variable domain reads KAGVTQTPRYLIKTRGQQVTLSCSPISGHRSVSWYQQTPGQGLQFLFEYFSETQRNKGNFPGRFSGRQFSNSRSEMNVSTLELGDSALYLCASSFPLAGVNEQFFGPGTRLTVL.